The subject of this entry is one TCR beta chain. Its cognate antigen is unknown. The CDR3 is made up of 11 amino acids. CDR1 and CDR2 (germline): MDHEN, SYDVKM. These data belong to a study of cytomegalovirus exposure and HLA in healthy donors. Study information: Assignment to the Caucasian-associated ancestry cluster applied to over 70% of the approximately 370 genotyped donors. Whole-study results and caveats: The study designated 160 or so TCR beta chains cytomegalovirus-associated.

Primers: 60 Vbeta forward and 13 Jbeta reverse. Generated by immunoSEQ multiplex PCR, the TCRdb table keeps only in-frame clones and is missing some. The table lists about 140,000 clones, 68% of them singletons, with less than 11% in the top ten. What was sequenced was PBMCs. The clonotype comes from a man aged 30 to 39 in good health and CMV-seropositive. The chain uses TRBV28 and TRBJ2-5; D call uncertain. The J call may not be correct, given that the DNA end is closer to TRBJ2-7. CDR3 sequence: CASSEAYEQYF. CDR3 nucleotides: TGTGCCAGCAGCGAAGCCTACGAGCAGTACTTC.